The clone carrying this T cell receptor beta chain was seen only a few times. This sample is part of a study of response to subunit inactivated influenza vaccine. One entry per CDR3 protein, called by TCRdb with MiXCR from the RT-PCR reads. The sample has about 540,000 distinct CDR3 sequences, approximately 20% seen once. Unmatched junction bases numbered 4, after V lost 1 base and J lost 6 bases. The CDR3 has 14 amino acids. This sample was shared with a second study, whose subject was T cells expressing NK-cell markers. That source adds: Template switching by 5'RACE with UMIs generated the TCR beta cDNA. Sorted CD3+CD56+NKG2C+, CD3+CD56+NKG2C- and CD3+CD56-NKG2C+ T cells supplied TCR beta repertoires. Also leading the CD3+CD56-NKG2C+ fraction in a handful of donors were these clonotypes.

Sequenced here: CD4+ T cells sorted from PBMCs, sampled 11 to 12 days after vaccination. The receptor was isolated from a man aged 50 to 59 who received an inactivated influenza vaccine. The chain is built from TRBV12-3 or TRBV12-4 and TRBJ2-7, with 9 bases lining up with TRBD1. The CDR3 here is CASSLEGTGLEQYF. The CDR3 DNA is TGTGCCAGCAGTTTAGAGGGGACAGGGCTCGAGCAGTACTTC.